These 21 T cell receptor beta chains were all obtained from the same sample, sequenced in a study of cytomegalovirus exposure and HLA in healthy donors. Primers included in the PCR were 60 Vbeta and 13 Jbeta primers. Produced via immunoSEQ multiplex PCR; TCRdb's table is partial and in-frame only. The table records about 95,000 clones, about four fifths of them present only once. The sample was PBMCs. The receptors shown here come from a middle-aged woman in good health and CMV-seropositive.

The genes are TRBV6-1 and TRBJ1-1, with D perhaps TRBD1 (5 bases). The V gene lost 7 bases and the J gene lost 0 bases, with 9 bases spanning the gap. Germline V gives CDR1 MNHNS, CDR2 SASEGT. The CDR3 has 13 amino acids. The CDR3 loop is CASTMTVNTEAFF. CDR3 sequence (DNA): TGTGCCAGCACTATGACAGTGAACACTGAAGCTTTCTTT.

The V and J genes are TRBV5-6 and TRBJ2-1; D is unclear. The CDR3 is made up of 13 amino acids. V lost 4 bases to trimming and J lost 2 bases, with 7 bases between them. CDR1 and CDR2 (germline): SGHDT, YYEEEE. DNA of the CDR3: TGTGCCAGCAGCGGGCGAGCCTACAATGAGCAGTTCTTC. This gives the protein CASSGRAYNEQFF.

CDR3 residues: CASNPRADTEKLFF. The CDR3, as DNA: TGTGCCAGCAACCCCCGGGCGGACACTGAAAAACTGTTTTTT. V usage is TRBV6-1 and J usage is TRBJ1-4, with D perhaps matching TRBD1 (5 bases). Trimming removed 7 bases from V and 7 bases from J, with 16 bases in between. Germline-derived CDR1 and CDR2 are MNHNS and SASEGT. This CDR3 has 14 amino acids.

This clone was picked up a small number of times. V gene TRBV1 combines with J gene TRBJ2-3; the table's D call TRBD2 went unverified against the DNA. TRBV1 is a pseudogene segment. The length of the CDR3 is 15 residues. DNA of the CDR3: TGCCCGCTCCTTCTAGCGGGAGGGCCTGGAGATACGCAGTATTTT. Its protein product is CPLLLAGGPGDTQYF.

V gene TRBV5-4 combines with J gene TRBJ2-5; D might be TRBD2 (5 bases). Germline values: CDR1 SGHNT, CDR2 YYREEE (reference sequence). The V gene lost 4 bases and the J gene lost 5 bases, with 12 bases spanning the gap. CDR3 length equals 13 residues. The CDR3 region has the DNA TGTGCCAGCAGCCCCGGGGTTAGGGAGACCCAGTACTTC. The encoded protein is CASSPGVRETQYF.

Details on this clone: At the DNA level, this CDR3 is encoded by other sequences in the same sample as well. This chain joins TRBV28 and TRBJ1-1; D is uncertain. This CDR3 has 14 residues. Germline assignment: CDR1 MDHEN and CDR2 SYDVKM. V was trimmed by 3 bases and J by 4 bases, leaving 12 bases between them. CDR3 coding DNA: TGTGCCAGCAGTTTCCCCGGGTCGGGCACTGAAGCTTTCTTT. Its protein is CASSFPGSGTEAFF.

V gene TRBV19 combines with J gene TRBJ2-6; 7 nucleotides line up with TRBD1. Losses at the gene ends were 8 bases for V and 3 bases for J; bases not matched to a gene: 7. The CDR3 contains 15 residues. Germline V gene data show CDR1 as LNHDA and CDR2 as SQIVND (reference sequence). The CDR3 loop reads CASGDRDGGANVLTF. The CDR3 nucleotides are TGTGCCAGTGGAGACAGGGACGGTGGGGCCAACGTCCTGACTTTC.

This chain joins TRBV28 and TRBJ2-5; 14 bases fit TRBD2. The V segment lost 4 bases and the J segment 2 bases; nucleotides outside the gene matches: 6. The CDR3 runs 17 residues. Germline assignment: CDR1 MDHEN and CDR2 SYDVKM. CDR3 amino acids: CASSSAGLAGDQETQYF. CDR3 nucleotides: TGTGCCAGCAGTTCCGCGGGACTAGCGGGAGATCAAGAGACCCAGTACTTC.

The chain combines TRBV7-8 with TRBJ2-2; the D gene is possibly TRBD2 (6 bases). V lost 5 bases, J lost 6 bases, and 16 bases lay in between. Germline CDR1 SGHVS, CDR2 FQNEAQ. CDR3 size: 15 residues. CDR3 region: CASSLSLASAGELFF. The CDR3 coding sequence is TGTGCCAGCAGCCTGAGTCTAGCGAGCGCCGGGGAGCTGTTTTTT.

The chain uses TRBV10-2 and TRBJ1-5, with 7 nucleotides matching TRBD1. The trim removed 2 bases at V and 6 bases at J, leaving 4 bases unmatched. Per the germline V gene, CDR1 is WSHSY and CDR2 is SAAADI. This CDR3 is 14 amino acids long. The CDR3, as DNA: TGCGCCAGCAGTGAGACAGGGGTGTTTCAGCCCCAGCATTTT. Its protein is CASSETGVFQPQHF.

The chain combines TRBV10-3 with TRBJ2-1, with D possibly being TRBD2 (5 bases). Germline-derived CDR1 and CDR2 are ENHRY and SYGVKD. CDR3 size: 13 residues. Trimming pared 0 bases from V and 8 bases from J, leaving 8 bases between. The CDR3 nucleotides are TGTGCCATCAGTGAGTCGAGGGTGGATGAGCAGTTCTTC. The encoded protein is CAISESRVDEQFF.

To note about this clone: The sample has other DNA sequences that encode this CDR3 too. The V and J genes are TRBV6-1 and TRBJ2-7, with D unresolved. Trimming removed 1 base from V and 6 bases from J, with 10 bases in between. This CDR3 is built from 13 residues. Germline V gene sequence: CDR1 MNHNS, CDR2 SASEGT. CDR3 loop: CASSEVPTREQYF. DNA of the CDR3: TGTGCCAGCAGTGAAGTCCCGACTCGCGAGCAGTACTTC.

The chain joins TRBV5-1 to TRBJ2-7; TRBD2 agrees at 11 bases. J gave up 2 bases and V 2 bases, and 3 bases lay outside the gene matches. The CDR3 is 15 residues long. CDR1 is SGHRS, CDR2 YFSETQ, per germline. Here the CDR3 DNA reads TGCGCCAGCAGCTTAGTAGCGGGAGGGACCTACGAGCAGTACTTC. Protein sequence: CASSLVAGGTYEQYF.

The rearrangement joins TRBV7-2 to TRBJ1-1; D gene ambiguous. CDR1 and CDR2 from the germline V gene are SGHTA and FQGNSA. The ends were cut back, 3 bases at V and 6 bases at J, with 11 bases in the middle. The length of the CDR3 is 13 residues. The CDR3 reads CASSFRDGAEAFF. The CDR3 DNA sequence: TGTGCCAGCAGCTTCCGGGATGGGGCTGAAGCTTTCTTT.

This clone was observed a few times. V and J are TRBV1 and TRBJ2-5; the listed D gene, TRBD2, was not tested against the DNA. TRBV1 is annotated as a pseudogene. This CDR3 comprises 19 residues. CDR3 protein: CTSTPSRTSGRAEQETQYF. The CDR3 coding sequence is TGCACCAGCACGCCCTCCCGGACTAGCGGGAGGGCCGAGCAGGAGACCCAGTACTTC.

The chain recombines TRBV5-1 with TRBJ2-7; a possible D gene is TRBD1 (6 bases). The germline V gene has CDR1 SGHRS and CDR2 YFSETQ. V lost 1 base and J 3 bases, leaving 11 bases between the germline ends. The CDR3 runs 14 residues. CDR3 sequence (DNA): TGCGCCAGCAGCTTGCGAGGGGGTGACTACGAGCAGTACTTC. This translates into CASSLRGGDYEQYF.

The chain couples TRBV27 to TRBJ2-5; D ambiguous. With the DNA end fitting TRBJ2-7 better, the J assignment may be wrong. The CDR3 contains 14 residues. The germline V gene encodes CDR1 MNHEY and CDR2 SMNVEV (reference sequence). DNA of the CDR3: TGTGCCAGCAGCATCCACCAGAGGCGAGCCGAGCAGTACTTC. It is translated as CASSIHQRRAEQYF.

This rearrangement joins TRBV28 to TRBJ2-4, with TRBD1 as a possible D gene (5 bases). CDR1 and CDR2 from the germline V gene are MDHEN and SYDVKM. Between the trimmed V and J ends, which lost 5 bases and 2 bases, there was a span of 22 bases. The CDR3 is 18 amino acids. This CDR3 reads CASSPNTYARESKNIQYF. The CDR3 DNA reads TGTGCCAGCAGTCCAAATACCTATGCCAGGGAATCCAAAAACATTCAGTACTTC.

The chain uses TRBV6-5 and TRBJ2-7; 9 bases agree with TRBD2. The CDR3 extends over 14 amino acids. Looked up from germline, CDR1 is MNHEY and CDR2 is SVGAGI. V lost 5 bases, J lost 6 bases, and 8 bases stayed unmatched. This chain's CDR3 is CASSTPGLAPEQYF. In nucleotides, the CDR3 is TGTGCCAGCAGTACCCCGGGACTAGCTCCCGAGCAGTACTTC.

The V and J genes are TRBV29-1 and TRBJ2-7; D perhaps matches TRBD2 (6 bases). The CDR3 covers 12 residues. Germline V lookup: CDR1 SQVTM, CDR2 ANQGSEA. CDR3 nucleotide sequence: TGCAGACCGGAGCGGGCCCATTACGAGCAGTACTTC. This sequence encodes CRPERAHYEQYF.

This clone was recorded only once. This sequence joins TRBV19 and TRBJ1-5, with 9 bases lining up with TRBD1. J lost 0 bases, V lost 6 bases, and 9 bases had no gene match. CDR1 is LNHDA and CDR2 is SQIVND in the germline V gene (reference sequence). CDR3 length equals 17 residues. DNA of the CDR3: TGTGCCAGTAGGAAGGGACAGGGAACTTATAGCAATCAGCCCCAGCATTTT. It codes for CASRKGQGTYSNQPQHF.